This T cell receptor (beta chain) was observed in a study of cytomegalovirus exposure and HLA in healthy donors. Study findings and constraints: Certain sequence variants were highly shared and formed a cluster, and this cluster was likely a sequencing artifact. Accurate HLA-A and HLA-B prediction from TCR beta sequences was reported for most subjects. The authors later found most CMV-associated TCR beta chains appeared HLA-restricted.

PCR used 60 Vbeta primers and 13 Jbeta primers. Sequenced by immunoSEQ multiplex PCR; TCRdb stores in-frame clones only, minus some. The sample holds 200,000 or so clones; 65% to 85% are singletons and the top ten take about 0.092%. Germline V gene lookup returns CDR1 SGHTA and CDR2 FQGTGA. J lost 6 bases, V lost 5 bases, and 8 bases had no gene match. This CDR3 is built from 14 residues. Of note for this clone: Its antigen is unidentified.

This chain joins TRBV7-3 and TRBJ1-2, with TRBD1 matching 8 bases. Material: PBMCs. The clonotype originates from a boy aged 2 to 10 in good health and CMV-seronegative. CDR3 bases: TGTGCCAGCAGCCAATACAGGGGGGATCATGGCTACACCTTC. As protein: CASSQYRGDHGYTF.